This TCR beta chain was documented in a study of response to subunit inactivated influenza vaccine. General observations from the study: Authors suggested that a seasonal influenza vaccination recruits few new T cells each time.

V shed 5 bases and J shed 3 bases, with 14 bases lying between them. From germline, CDR1 is MNHEY and CDR2 SVGEGT. The CDR3 is 14 amino acids. One entry per CDR3 protein, called by TCRdb with MiXCR from the RT-PCR reads. The sample yields some 500,000 distinct CDR3 sequences, roughly 25% seen once. Points on this clonotype: Antigen: not known.

This TCR came from a man between 45 and 60 years old who received an inactivated influenza vaccine. The chain employs TRBV6-2 or TRBV6-3 and TRBJ2-7; D may correspond to TRBD1 or TRBD2 (5 bases each). This sample comprised CD4+ T cells sorted from PBMCs, obtained around 5 days after vaccination. CDR3 coding DNA: TGTGCCAGCAGTCACCCGGGACCGGGCTACGAGCAGTACTTC. This codes for CASSHPGPGYEQYF.